The text below deals with one T cell receptor (beta chain). Donors of Cohort 3 who recovered were those that had two negative PCRs, clearance, or symptom resolution. Measured with immunoSEQ multiplex PCR; TCRdb has only the in-frame clones, and not every one. The table lists about 400,000 clones, roughly 91% of them singletons. Trimming removed 6 bases at V and 6 bases at J, with 6 bases between. Germline-derived CDR1 and CDR2 are SNHLY and FYNNEI. This CDR3 comprises 11 residues. The sample is drawn from a study of blood T cell repertoires in COVID-19. In the study overall: Specimens from acute and convalescent COVID-19 originated in the United States, Italy and Spain. T cells, B-cell-depleted T cells, or PBMCs supplied cDNA or gDNA.

The sample consisted of PBMCs or T cells enriched from blood (not recorded which). The source is a woman younger than 45 who had recovered from COVID-19. The chain recombines TRBV2 with TRBJ2-1; D remains unclear. This CDR3 reads CASSYTNEQFF. In nucleotides, the CDR3 is TGTGCCAGCAGCTATACCAATGAGCAGTTCTTC.